This entry lists 27 T cell receptor beta chains sequenced from one sample in a study of shared clonotypes between healthy human individuals. The assay was immunoSEQ multiplex PCR, and TCRdb's table has in-frame clones only and misses some. Of about 1 million clones in the sample, about 70% were seen once. Sequenced sample: memory CD4+ T cells sorted from blood. This sample's subset: CD45RA-negative fraction. The receptors shown here come from a man in his late teens or twenties in good health.

This clone was recorded only once. This sequence joins TRBV5-1 and TRBJ1-2; D perhaps matches TRBD1 (6 bases). The CDR3 length is 15 residues. V shed 0 bases and J shed 3 bases, with 12 bases lying between them. CDR1 and CDR2 (germline): SGHRS, YFSETQ. In DNA form, the CDR3 reads TGCGCCAGCAGCTTGGCGGCAGGGGTTGACTATGGCTACACCTTC. Amino acids: CASSLAAGVDYGYTF. Using reference TRBV5-1 and TRBJ1-2 for the parts outside the CDR3, the full variable domain is KAGVTQTPRYLIKTRGQQVTLSCSPISGHRSVSWYQQTPGQGLQFLFEYFSETQRNKGNFPGRFSGRQFSNSRSEMNVSTLELGDSALYLCASSLAAGVDYGYTFGSGTRLTVV.

The chain is built from TRBV5-5 and TRBJ1-1; D unclear. This CDR3 region has 12 residues. Germline CDR1 reads SGHKS; CDR2 reads YYEKEE (reference sequence). The ends were cut back, 4 bases at V and 6 bases at J, with 10 bases in the middle. The CDR3 coding sequence is TGTGCCAGCAGCCTGGCTCCTTCTGAAGCTTTCTTT. It encodes CASSLAPSEAFF.

The chain combines TRBV27 with TRBJ1-2, with D hard to call. This CDR3 has 14 residues. V was pared by 3 bases and J by 4 bases, with 12 bases between. The germline CDR1 and CDR2 sequences are MNHEY and SMNVEV (reference sequence). CDR3 sequence reads: CASSFGVRSYGYTF. Here the CDR3 DNA reads TGTGCCAGCAGTTTCGGGGTCAGGAGCTATGGCTACACCTTC.

This chain joins TRBV10-3 and TRBJ2-7, with 8 nucleotides matching TRBD2. V lost 4 bases, J lost 0 bases, and 2 bases stayed unmatched. This CDR3 contains 14 residues. Looked up from germline, CDR1 is ENHRY and CDR2 is SYGVKD. The CDR3 nucleotides are TGTGCCATCAGTGGGACTAGCCGCTCCTACGAGCAGTACTTC. This translates into CAISGTSRSYEQYF.

The sample holds a few counts of this clone. This chain connects TRBV6-1 to TRBJ2-3; D is undetermined. V dropped 1 base and J dropped 5 bases, with 10 bases sitting between them. This CDR3 contains 14 residues. From germline, CDR1 is MNHNS and CDR2 SASEGT. CDR3 in DNA: TGTGCCAGCAGTGAAGATTTGGGAATAGATACGCAGTATTTT. Protein sequence: CASSEDLGIDTQYF.

This clone was picked up one time. The gene calls are TRBV27 and TRBJ1-5, with D possibly TRBD1 on 6 matching bases. The length of the CDR3 is 16 residues. Trimming stripped 1 base from V and 6 bases from J, with 16 bases between. The germline CDR1 and CDR2 sequences are MNHEY and SMNVEV (reference sequence). In DNA form, the CDR3 reads TGTGCCAGCAGTTTATATAGAGGGACATTACCTCAGCCCCAGCATTTT. It yields the protein CASSLYRGTLPQPQHF.

This chain connects TRBV6-1 to TRBJ2-4; the D is unclear. The germline V gene encodes CDR1 MNHNS and CDR2 SASEGT. The CDR3 runs to 15 residues. Deletions cut 1 base from V and 0 bases from J, with 7 bases between. The CDR3 region is CASSEETVAKNIQYF. DNA for the CDR3: TGTGCCAGCAGTGAAGAAACAGTAGCCAAAAACATTCAGTACTTC.

The chain carries TRBV19 and TRBJ1-1, with D possibly TRBD1 on 5 matching bases. Per the germline V gene, CDR1 is LNHDA and CDR2 is SQIVND (reference sequence). The CDR3 length is 13 residues. Trimming took off 7 bases at V and 0 bases at J, with 9 bases between the two ends. DNA for the CDR3: TGTGCCAGTAATGACAGAATGAACACTGAAGCTTTCTTT. Its protein product is CASNDRMNTEAFF.

On this clone itself: Possible read error: a much larger clone is one base away. The chain is built from TRBV11-2 and TRBJ2-5, with TRBD2 matching over 11 bases. Germline V gene lookup returns CDR1 SGHAT and CDR2 FQNNGV. The CDR3 consists of 16 residues. The junction had 10 bases not matched to a gene; V was cut back by 5 bases and J by 5 bases. This CDR3 is CASSAALGLAAETQYF. CDR3 nucleotides: TGTGCCAGCAGCGCGGCCCTGGGACTAGCGGCGGAGACCCAGTACTTC.

This sequence joins TRBV5-1 and TRBJ1-6, with a weak D call TRBD1 (6 bases). Germline V gives CDR1 SGHRS, CDR2 YFSETQ. V shed 0 bases and J shed 4 bases, with 11 bases lying between them. The CDR3 consists of 16 residues. DNA of the CDR3: TGCGCCAGCAGCTTGGGACGACAGGCGTATAATTCACCCCTCCACTTT. Translated, it gives CASSLGRQAYNSPLHF.

There are a few counts of this clone. This chain joins TRBV5-6 and TRBJ1-1, with D unresolved. This CDR3 contains 15 residues. The germline gives CDR1 SGHDT, CDR2 YYEEEE. V was clipped by 4 bases and J by 2 bases, with 15 bases between them. The DNA for the CDR3 is TGTGCCAGCAGCACCCCGGACCAGATTAACACTGAAGCTTTCTTT. Its translation is CASSTPDQINTEAFF. Together with reference TRBV5-6 and TRBJ1-1, the CDR3 gives the full variable domain: DAGVTQSPTHLIKTRGQQVTLRCSPKSGHDTVSWYQQALGQGPQFIFQYYEEEERQRGNFPDRFSGHQFPNYSSELNVNALLLGDSALYLCASSTPDQINTEAFFGQGTRLTVV.

This clone was counted a single time. The rearrangement joins TRBV30 to TRBJ2-5; the D gene is possibly TRBD2 (5 bases). This CDR3 contains 12 residues. The germline V and J ends were trimmed by 3 bases and 2 bases, with 7 bases remaining between them. Germline V gives CDR1 GTSNPN, CDR2 SVGIG (reference sequence). CDR3 bases: TGTGCCTGGAGACGGACTCAAGAGACCCAGTACTTC. As protein: CAWRRTQETQYF.

The chain is built from TRBV7-9 and TRBJ1-1; no definite D call. Germline CDR1 and CDR2: SEHNR and FQNEAQ (reference sequence). The CDR3 totals 13 residues. V shed 4 bases and J shed 3 bases, with 9 bases lying between them. The CDR3 DNA reads TGTGCCAGCAGCTGGGTTTCGGACACTGAAGCTTTCTTT. Protein product: CASSWVSDTEAFF.

The table lists this clone with a count of one. The V and J genes are TRBV25-1 and TRBJ1-2, with 10 bases identical to TRBD1. With 4 bases clipped from V and 8 bases from J, the junction kept 13 bases outside the gene matches. CDR3 length equals 16 residues. Germline V gene data show CDR1 as MGHDK and CDR2 as SYGVNS. The CDR3 nucleotides are TGTGCCAGCAGTGCGCCTTCCGGGACAGGGGCATTCGGCTACACCTTC. This gives the protein CASSAPSGTGAFGYTF.

As for this clone: One junction end disagrees with the germline gene, perhaps due to a read error. V is TRBV7-7 and J is TRBJ2-2; 8 bases are shared with TRBD2. Germline loops: CDR1 SSHAT, CDR2 FNYEAQ (reference sequence). The CDR3 is made up of 16 amino acids. CDR3 DNA sequence: TGTGCTAGCAGCTACGTGGCGGGAGGTCTGACCGGGGAGCTGTTTTTT. It is translated as CASSYVAGGLTGELFF.

This chain uses TRBV25-1 with TRBJ2-3; 11 nucleotides align to TRBD2. V was pared by 5 bases and J by 2 bases, with 3 bases of the junction left unmatched. This CDR3 is 15 amino acids long. CDR1 MGHDK and CDR2 SYGVNS come from the germline V gene. Here the CDR3 reads CASSPLAGVTDTQYF. Here the CDR3 DNA reads TGTGCCAGCAGTCCACTAGCGGGAGTCACAGATACGCAGTATTTT.

V usage is TRBV10-1 and J usage is TRBJ1-1; 11 positions match TRBD1. Germline lookup yields CDR1 WNHNN and CDR2 SYGVQD (reference sequence). J gave up 2 bases and V 6 bases, and 2 bases lay outside the gene matches. The CDR3 is made up of 14 amino acids. CDR3 coding DNA: TGCGCCAGCAGAGGACAGGGGGCAAACACTGAAGCTTTCTTT. The encoded protein is CASRGQGANTEAFF.

This chain links TRBV10-1 with TRBJ2-3; 7 bases map to TRBD2. J was trimmed by 8 bases and V by 6 bases; bases with no gene match: 14. Germline CDR1 WNHNN, CDR2 SYGVQD (reference sequence). The CDR3 runs 15 residues. The CDR3 is CASSDLTSLRGTQYF. The DNA of the CDR3 is TGCGCCAGCAGCGACTTGACTAGCCTACGGGGTACGCAGTATTTT.

This chain uses TRBV5-5 with TRBJ1-6; D gene uncertain. Trimming took off 4 bases at V and 7 bases at J, with 15 bases between the two ends. The CDR3 is made up of 15 amino acids. Germline V gene sequence: CDR1 SGHKS, CDR2 YYEKEE (reference sequence). The CDR3 DNA is TGTGCCAGCAGCAACCCCGCTCCCGGGAATTCACCCCTCCACTTT. It yields the protein CASSNPAPGNSPLHF. Using reference TRBV5-5 and TRBJ1-6 for the parts outside the CDR3, the full variable domain is DAGVTQSPTHLIKTRGQQVTLRCSPISGHKSVSWYQQVLGQGPQFIFQYYEKEERGRGNFPDRFSARQFPNYSSELNVNALLLGDSALYLCASSNPAPGNSPLHFGNGTRLTVT.

This chain connects TRBV4-3 to TRBJ1-5; D may be TRBD1 (5 bases). Per germline, CDR1 LGHNA and CDR2 YSLEER. The CDR3 covers 14 residues. Trimming left V 4 bases short and J 6 bases short, with 13 bases between. Here the CDR3 reads CASSPTRGFQPQHF. CDR3 DNA: TGCGCCAGCAGCCCCACCCGGGGCTTTCAGCCCCAGCATTTT.

This clone was recorded once. The V gene is TRBV30, the J gene TRBJ2-7, with D uncertain. Germline CDR1 reads GTSNPN; CDR2 reads SVGIG (reference sequence). The CDR3 is 13 residues long. V dropped 0 bases and J dropped 2 bases, with 8 bases sitting between them. This CDR3 reads CAWSVRLTYEQYF. The CDR3 DNA reads TGTGCCTGGAGTGTAAGACTTACCTACGAGCAGTACTTC.

This clone was counted a few times. The rearrangement uses TRBV21-1 and TRBJ2-5; TRBD2, the D gene given by the table, was not confirmed from the DNA. TRBV21-1 constitutes a pseudogene. The length of the CDR3 is 16 residues. The CDR3 bases are TGTGCCAGCAAGCACGGGGGCGGGGGCCCGTCAGAGACCCAGTACTTC. This codes for CASKHGGGGPSETQYF.

As to this clone: Other DNA sequences in the sample encode the same CDR3. This sequence joins TRBV5-1 and TRBJ2-7; D gene unclear. The V and J ends lost 0 bases and 4 bases respectively, with 5 bases between them. Germline CDR1 and CDR2: SGHRS and YFSETQ. CDR3 length equals 12 residues. CDR3 coding DNA: TGCGCCAGCAGCTTGGGCGGTTACGAGCAGTACTTC. This translates into CASSLGGYEQYF.

This clone was counted once. The J gene is TRBJ2-5, the V gene TRBV2; no clear D. Germline V lookup: CDR1 SNHLY, CDR2 FYNNEI. The V and J ends lost 3 bases and 8 bases respectively, with 7 bases between them. The CDR3 extends over 11 amino acids. DNA of the CDR3: TGTGCCAGCAGTGAGGGCGACACCCAGTACTTC. Encoded protein: CASSEGDTQYF.

This clone came up once. This could be a read error, since a much larger clone is one nucleotide away. V is TRBV5-4 and J is TRBJ2-5; D is perhaps TRBD1 or TRBD2 (6 bases each). Per germline, CDR1 SGHNT and CDR2 YYREEE (reference sequence). The CDR3 covers 17 residues. The chain's CDR3 is CASSLVPSRAGQEAQYF. For the CDR3, the DNA is TGTGCCAGCAGCTTGGTGCCAAGTAGGGCGGGACAAGAGGCCCAGTACTTC. Complete variable domain (other parts from reference TRBV5-4 and TRBJ2-5): ETGVTQSPTHLIKTRGQQVTLRCSSQSGHNTVSWYQQALGQGPQFIFQYYREEENGRGNFPPRFSGLQFPNYSSELNVNALELDDSALYLCASSLVPSRAGQEAQYFGPGTRLLVL.

This clone has just one count. V usage is TRBV18 and J usage is TRBJ1-6; 9 positions match TRBD1. Germline CDR1 and CDR2: KGHSH and LQKENI. This CDR3 region has 15 residues. V was clipped by 3 bases and J by 6 bases; unmatched bases: 3. The CDR3 protein is CASSPAGQGNSPLHF. The CDR3 coding sequence is TGTGCCAGCTCACCGGCGGGACAGGGTAATTCACCCCTCCACTTT.

This chain connects TRBV7-9 to TRBJ1-4, with D unclear. CDR1 is SEHNR and CDR2 is FQNEAQ in the germline V gene (reference sequence). The CDR3 is 15 residues long. The ends were cut back, 6 bases at V and 0 bases at J, with 11 bases in the middle. Here the CDR3 reads CASSIIPATNEKLFF. Written as DNA, the CDR3 is TGTGCCAGCAGTATAATCCCCGCAACTAATGAAAAACTGTTTTTT.